These 15 T cell receptor beta chains originate from one sample sequenced in a study of blood T cell repertoires in COVID-19. Sequencing used immunoSEQ multiplex PCR; TCRdb keeps in-frame clones, though not all of them. Of over 130,000 clones listed, around 80% are singletons. The specimen sequenced was peripheral blood. Every receptor here comes from a man aged 45-60 years with acute or convalescent COVID-19.

In DNA, the CDR3 is TGTGCCACCCTCCCGAGTGGGGGGGCCTACAATGAGCAGTTCTTC. Its protein product is CATLPSGGAYNEQFF. This chain links TRBV24-1 with TRBJ2-1, with TRBD2 identical over 7 bases. V lost 9 bases and J lost 2; bases outside the gene matches: 9. Per the germline V gene, CDR1 is KGHDR and CDR2 is SFDVKD. CDR3 length: 15 residues.

This clone was seen only a few times. The chain carries TRBV12-3 or TRBV12-4 and TRBJ1-5; D possibly corresponds to TRBD1 (5 bases). This CDR3 region has 13 residues. Deletions cut 4 bases from V and 7 bases from J, with 11 bases between. DNA of the CDR3: TGTGCCAGCAGTTCGCAGGGAGGGCAGCCCCAGCATTTT. Translation gives CASSSQGGQPQHF.

This clone was counted once. V is TRBV10-2 and J is TRBJ2-3, with 12 nucleotides matching TRBD2. The CDR3 runs to 15 residues. V lost 4 bases and J lost 4; bases outside the gene matches: 3. CDR1 WSHSY and CDR2 SAAADI come from the germline V gene. The CDR3 DNA follows: TGCGCCAGCAGTGGCACTAGCGGGGGGCCAGATACGCAGTATTTT. Its protein product is CASSGTSGGPDTQYF.

The rearrangement joins TRBV5-1 to TRBJ1-1; D possibly corresponds to TRBD1 (6 bases). Trimming removed 1 base at V and 1 base at J, with 17 bases between. There are 17 residues in the CDR3. Germline V gene data show CDR1 as SGHRS and CDR2 as YFSETQ. For the CDR3, the DNA is TGCGCCAGCAGCTTGTCTTACGTGGGGGCGGGGAACACTGAAGCTTTCTTT. Amino acid sequence: CASSLSYVGAGNTEAFF.

The chain recombines TRBV3-1 (or the pseudogene TRBV3-2) with TRBJ2-3; no definite D call. Per germline, CDR1 LGHDT and CDR2 YNNKEL (reference sequence). Trimming shortened V by 4 bases and J by 2 bases, and 13 bases separated the two germline ends. This CDR3 region has 15 residues. CDR3 protein: CASSPLGNPTDTQYF. CDR3 nucleotides: TGTGCCAGCAGCCCCCTAGGAAACCCCACAGATACGCAGTATTTT.

The J gene is TRBJ2-2, the V gene TRBV20-1, with unresolved D. Germline values: CDR1 DFQATT, CDR2 SNEGSKA (reference sequence). V lost 0 bases to trimming and J lost 6 bases, with 2 bases between them. This CDR3 is 11 amino acids long. CDR3 in amino acids: CSARDAGELFF. CDR3 bases: TGCAGTGCTAGAGACGCCGGGGAGCTGTTTTTT.

The genes are TRBV24-1 and TRBJ2-2; no definite D call. This CDR3 is 13 amino acids long. Germline V gene lookup returns CDR1 KGHDR and CDR2 SFDVKD. V shed 9 bases and J shed 4 bases, with 11 bases lying between them. CDR3 in DNA: TGTGCCACCCAGATGTTTTCCACCGGGGAGCTGTTTTTT. It encodes CATQMFSTGELFF.

This chain joins TRBV5-1 and TRBJ2-1, with 7 bases fitting TRBD2. The germline V gene encodes CDR1 SGHRS and CDR2 YFSETQ. This CDR3 region has 17 residues. Germline trimming cut 7 bases from V and 8 bases from J; bases unmatched to any gene: 21. This CDR3 is CASANPGGLAAGDEQFF. Written as DNA, the CDR3 is TGCGCCAGCGCCAACCCCGGCGGTCTAGCGGCGGGCGATGAGCAGTTCTTC.

The rearrangement uses TRBV25-1 and TRBJ2-7, with a tentative D call TRBD2 (6 bases). The CDR3 consists of 16 residues. CDR1 MGHDK and CDR2 SYGVNS come from the germline V gene. Between the trimmed V and J ends, which lost 4 bases and 0 bases, there was a span of 16 bases. The CDR3 DNA sequence: TGTGCCAGCAGTGGTGGGGGAGGACTGGCCTCCTACGAGCAGTACTTC. Its translation is CASSGGGGLASYEQYF.

The chain couples TRBV2 to TRBJ2-2; 7 bases are shared with TRBD1. The CDR3 spans 15 residues. From germline, CDR1 is SNHLY and CDR2 FYNNEI. The V segment lost 8 bases and the J segment 6 bases; nucleotides outside the gene matches: 12. The CDR3 nucleotides are TGTGCCAGCCGAGGTTTGAAGGGGGCGGCCGGGGAGCTGTTTTTT. This translates into CASRGLKGAAGELFF.

This chain's CDR3 is CASRRDWNTEAFF. The CDR3 nucleotides are TGTGCCAGCAGGCGGGATTGGAACACTGAAGCTTTCTTT. J is TRBJ1-1 and V is TRBV12-3 or TRBV12-4; no firm D call. The CDR3 spans 13 residues. V gave up 6 bases and J gave up 1 base, with 9 bases separating them.

The chain employs TRBV15 and TRBJ1-1; D call uncertain. Per the germline V gene, CDR1 is LNHNV and CDR2 is YYDKDF (reference sequence). The CDR3 runs 14 residues. Trimming removed 0 bases from V and 2 bases from J, with 7 bases in between. CDR3 coding DNA: TGTGCCACCAGCAGAGATCTGAGTAACACTGAAGCTTTCTTT. Translated: CATSRDLSNTEAFF. Supplemented by reference TRBV15 and TRBJ1-1, the full variable domain reads DAMVIQNPRYQVTQFGKPVTLSCSQTLNHNVMYWYQQKSSQAPKLLFHYYDKDFNNEADTPDNFQSRRPNTSFCFLDIRSPGLGDTAMYLCATSRDLSNTEAFFGQGTRLTVV.

The chain has TRBV28 and TRBJ1-1, with TRBD1 matching over 7 bases. Germline trimming cut 5 bases from V and 5 bases from J; bases unmatched to any gene: 11. This CDR3 region has 15 residues. The germline V gene encodes CDR1 MDHEN and CDR2 SYDVKM. The CDR3 protein is CASSPWTGQGTEAFF. DNA for the CDR3: TGTGCCAGCAGTCCCTGGACAGGCCAAGGGACTGAAGCTTTCTTT.

The chain uses TRBV24-1 and TRBJ1-2, with 9 nucleotides matching TRBD1. The germline gives CDR1 KGHDR, CDR2 SFDVKD. The trim removed 4 bases at V and 4 bases at J, leaving 6 bases unmatched. This CDR3 is built from 15 residues. This CDR3 is CATSDTRQGGYGYTF. The CDR3 DNA follows: TGTGCCACCAGTGACACTCGACAGGGGGGCTATGGCTACACCTTC.

This chain links TRBV7-8 with TRBJ2-5; perhaps TRBD1 as D (6 bases). Germline-derived CDR1 and CDR2 are SGHVS and FQNEAQ. This CDR3 comprises 14 residues. Trimming pared 3 bases from V and 4 bases from J, leaving 12 bases between. CDR3 DNA sequence: TGTGCCAGCAGCTTTTCCAGGGGTTCAGAGACCCAGTACTTC. Translated: CASSFSRGSETQYF.